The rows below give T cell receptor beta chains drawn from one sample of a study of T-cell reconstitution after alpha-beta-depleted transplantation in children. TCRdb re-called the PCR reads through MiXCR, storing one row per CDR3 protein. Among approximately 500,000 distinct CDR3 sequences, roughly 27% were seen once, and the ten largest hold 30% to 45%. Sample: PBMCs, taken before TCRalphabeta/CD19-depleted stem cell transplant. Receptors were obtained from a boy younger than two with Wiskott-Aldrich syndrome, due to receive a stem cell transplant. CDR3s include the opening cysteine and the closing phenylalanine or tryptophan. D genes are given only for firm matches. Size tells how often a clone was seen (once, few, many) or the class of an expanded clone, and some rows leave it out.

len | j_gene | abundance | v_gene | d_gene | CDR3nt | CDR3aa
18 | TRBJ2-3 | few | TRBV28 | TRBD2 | TGTGCCAGCAGTTTAAGCCTAGCGGGAGTACCTGGCACAGATACGCAGTATTTT | CASSLSLAGVPGTDTQYF
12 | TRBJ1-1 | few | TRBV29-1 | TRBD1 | TGCAGCGTTGACTGGGGGACAGGTGAAGCTTTCTTT | CSVDWGTGEAFF
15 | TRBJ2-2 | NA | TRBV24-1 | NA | TGTGCCACCAGTGATATAGGGGGAGTAACCGGGGAGCTGTTTTTT | CATSDIGGVTGELFF
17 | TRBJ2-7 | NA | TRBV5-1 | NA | TGCGCCAGCAGCTTGGCTACGAACAGGGACCCATACTACGAGCAGTACTTC | CASSLATNRDPYYEQYF
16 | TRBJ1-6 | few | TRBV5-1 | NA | TGCGCCAGCAGCTTGGATGCAGGTTCCTATAATTCACCCCTCCACTTT | CASSLDAGSYNSPLHF
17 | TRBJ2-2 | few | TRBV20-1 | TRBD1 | TGCAGTGCTGGCAAAACAGGGGCGAGAGCGAACACCGGGGAGCTGTTTTTT | CSAGKTGARANTGELFF
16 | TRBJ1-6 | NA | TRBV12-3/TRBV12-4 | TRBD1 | TGTGCCAGCAGTTTAGGGAGGACAGGGGGCTCTTCACCCCTCCACTTT | CASSLGRTGGSSPLHF
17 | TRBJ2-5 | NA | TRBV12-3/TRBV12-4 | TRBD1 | TGTGCCAGCAGTTTAAGCGGACGGGACAGGGGTGACGAGACCCAGTACTTC | CASSLSGRDRGDETQYF
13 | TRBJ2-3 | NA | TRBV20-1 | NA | TGCAGTGCTAAAGATGTGGGGGCAGATACGCAGTATTTT | CSAKDVGADTQYF
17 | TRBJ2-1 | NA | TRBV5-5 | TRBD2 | TGTGCCAGCAGCCCTTATAGCGGGAAAAGCTCCTACAATGAGCAGTTCTTC | CASSPYSGKSSYNEQFF
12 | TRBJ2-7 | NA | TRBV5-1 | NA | TGTGCCAGCAGTAGAGAGGGATACGAGCAGTACTTC | CASSREGYEQYF
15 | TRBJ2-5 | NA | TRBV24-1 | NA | TGTGCCACCAGTGACGGGATCCTAGGGGTGGAGACCCAGTACTTC | CATSDGILGVETQYF
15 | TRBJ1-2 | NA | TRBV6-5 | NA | TGTGCCAGCAGTTACGGCCAGGGAAACGACTATGGCTACACCTTC | CASSYGQGNDYGYTF
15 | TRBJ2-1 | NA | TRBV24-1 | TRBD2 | TGTGCCACCAGTGAAGGGACTAGCGTCCTGAATGAGCAGTTCTTC | CATSEGTSVLNEQFF
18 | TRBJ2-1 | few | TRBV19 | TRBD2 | TGTGCCAGTAGTATAGTCGGACTAGCCGACCATTCCTACAATGAGCAGTTCTTC | CASSIVGLADHSYNEQFF
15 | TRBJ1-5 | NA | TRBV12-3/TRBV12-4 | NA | TGTGCCAGCAGTTTCGCAGGGCCCTTCAATCAGCCCCAGCATTTT | CASSFAGPFNQPQHF
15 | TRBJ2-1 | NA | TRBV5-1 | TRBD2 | TGCGCCACTAGACCGACTAGCGGGATGATGGATGAGCAGTTCTTC | CATRPTSGMMDEQFF
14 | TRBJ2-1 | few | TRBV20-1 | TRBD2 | TGCAGTGCTACGGGACTAGCGGGGGGGTATGAGCAGTTCTTC | CSATGLAGGYEQFF
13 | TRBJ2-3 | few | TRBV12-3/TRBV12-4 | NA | TGTGCCAGCTCTATCGGAAGGCCAGATACGCAGTATTTT | CASSIGRPDTQYF
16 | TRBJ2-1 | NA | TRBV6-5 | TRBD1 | TGTGCCAGCAGTTACACCGGACAGGGATTATCGGGTGAGCAGTTCTTC | CASSYTGQGLSGEQFF
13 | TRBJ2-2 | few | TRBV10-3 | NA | TGTGCCATCGCGTACGCGAACACCGGGGAGCTGTTTTTT | CAIAYANTGELFF
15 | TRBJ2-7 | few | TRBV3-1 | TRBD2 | TGTGCCAGCAGCCAAGCGGGACTAGTCGCCTACGAGCAGTACTTC | CASSQAGLVAYEQYF
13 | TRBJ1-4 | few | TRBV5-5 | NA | TGTGCCAGCAGCTTTTCCGGTAATGAAAAACTGTTTTTT | CASSFSGNEKLFF
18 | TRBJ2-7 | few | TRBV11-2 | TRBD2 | TGTGCCAGCAGCTTAGACCTCACTAGCGGGCCTCGACACTACGAGCAGTACTTC | CASSLDLTSGPRHYEQYF